This note documents a single TCR beta chain sequence. The sample is drawn from a study of blood T cell repertoires in COVID-19. This CDR3 has 14 residues. Looked up from germline, CDR1 is MNHNY and CDR2 is SVGAGI (reference sequence). Trimming removed 5 bases from V and 4 bases from J; junction bases left unmatched: 3. Clones were sequenced by immunoSEQ multiplex PCR, and TCRdb holds only the in-frame ones, with some missing. The sample contains approximately 360,000 clones, roughly 90% of which appear only once. The source of this sequence is a man aged 40-49 years with acute or convalescent COVID-19. The V call is TRBV6-6, the J call TRBJ2-1, with 9 bases aligning to TRBD2. Sequencing was performed on peripheral blood. DNA for the CDR3: TGTGCCAGCAGTATAGCGGGAGAGTACAATGAGCAGTTCTTC. Protein product: CASSIAGEYNEQFF.